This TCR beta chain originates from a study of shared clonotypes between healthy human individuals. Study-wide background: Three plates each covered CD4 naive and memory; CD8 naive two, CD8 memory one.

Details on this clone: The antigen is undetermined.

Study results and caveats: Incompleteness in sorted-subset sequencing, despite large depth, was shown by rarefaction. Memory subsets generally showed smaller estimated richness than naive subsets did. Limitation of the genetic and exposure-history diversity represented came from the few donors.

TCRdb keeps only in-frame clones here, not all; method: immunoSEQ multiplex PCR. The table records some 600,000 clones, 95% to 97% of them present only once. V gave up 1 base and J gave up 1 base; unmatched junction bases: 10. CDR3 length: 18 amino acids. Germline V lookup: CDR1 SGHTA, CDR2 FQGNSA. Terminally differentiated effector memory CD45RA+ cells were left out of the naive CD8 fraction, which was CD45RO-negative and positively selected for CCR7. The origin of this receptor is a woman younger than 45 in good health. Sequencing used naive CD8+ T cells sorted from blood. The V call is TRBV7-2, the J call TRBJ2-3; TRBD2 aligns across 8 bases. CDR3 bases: TGTGCCAGCAGCTTAGGCGCCAGCGGGAGACTGGGCACAGATACGCAGTATTTT. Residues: CASSLGASGRLGTDTQYF.